This TCR beta chain was observed in a study of fetal regulatory T cell absence and autoimmunity. Study outcomes and limitations: Compared with cord blood, pancreas showed oligoclonal TCR enrichment, some clones over 95-fold. Antigen-driven pancreatic autoimmunity before birth in IPEX was inferred from oligoclonal enrichment.

The survey-level immunoSEQ assay was used. Sequenced by immunoSEQ multiplex PCR; TCRdb stores in-frame clones only, minus some. The sample yields about 50,000 clones, about 79% seen once. In this sample, this clone turned up once. No antigen is known for it. This CDR3 is 14 amino acids long. V was clipped by 1 base and J by 4 bases, with 10 bases between them. Germline V gene data show CDR1 as KGHSH and CDR2 as LQKENI. Sequencing was done on a sample of cord blood. The V call is TRBV18, the J call TRBJ1-1, with no clear D. This clonotype originated in a newborn boy with IPEX syndrome. The CDR3 region has the DNA TGTGCCAGCTCACCACGAGTTGCGGTCACTGAAGCTTTCTTT. Amino acid sequence: CASSPRVAVTEAFF.